This T cell receptor (beta chain) was captured in a study of blood T cell repertoires in COVID-19. Study-wide context: T cells, B-cell-depleted T cells, or PBMCs supplied cDNA or gDNA.

The CDR3 consists of 15 residues. Germline V lookup: CDR1 KGHSH, CDR2 LQKENI. V was trimmed by 5 bases and J by 5 bases, leaving 18 bases between them. Source study methods: Reference gene primer amplification yielded estimated nucleated cell counts. Sequencing was performed with immunoSEQ multiplex PCR; in TCRdb, only in-frame clones are kept and a portion is missing. That table supplies the V and J calls and clone size; D and trimming were determined from the DNA. Of approximately 300,000 clones listed, around 86% are singletons. This clone turned up a few times. The specimen sequenced was peripheral blood. The source of this sequence is a man in his fifties with active or convalescent COVID-19. This chain uses TRBV18 with TRBJ1-2; D perhaps matches TRBD1 (6 bases). The CDR3 loop is CASSLAQGEAYGYTF. The DNA of the CDR3 is TGTGCCAGCTCATTAGCACAGGGAGAAGCGTATGGCTACACCTTC.